This TCR beta chain appears in the sequencing data of a study of T cells expressing NK-cell markers. TCRdb re-analyzed the 5' RACE reads; it lists each CDR3 protein once, without DNA. The repertoire table contains over 250,000 distinct CDR3 sequences. Germline assignment: CDR1 DFQATT and CDR2 SNEGSKA (reference sequence). The CDR3 contains 12 residues. This chain uses TRBV20-1 with TRBJ2-3; TCRdb indicates TRBD2, and absent DNA this call remains unverified. The sample consisted of blood T cells: a sorted CD56 or NKG2C T cell subset, CD4+ or CD8+ T cells, or bulk PBMC T cells (not recorded which). This TCR came from a woman between 18 and 69 years old in good health. CDR3 protein: CSAPFRGDTQYF.